This TCR beta chain originates from a study of PD-L1 blockade in urothelial cancer. Only in-frame clones appear in the TCRdb table, and some are missing; sequencing was by immunoSEQ multiplex PCR. The sample lists around 82,000 clones; less than 90% were seen once. Stated time point: pretreatment peripheral blood. Germline V gene lookup returns CDR1 SEHNR and CDR2 FQNEAQ (reference sequence). This CDR3 spans 19 amino acids. V dropped 5 bases and J dropped 1; count of bases not matched to a gene: 18. The V gene is TRBV7-9, the J gene TRBJ1-1; the match to TRBD1 covers 8 bases. The sequence was collected from a man aged 55 to 69 with urothelial cancer. This specimen was PBMCs, taken around atezolizumab (anti-PD-L1) treatment. CDR3 amino acids: CASSPKLGVAQGGNTEAFF. CDR3 DNA: TGTGCCAGCAGCCCTAAACTAGGAGTAGCACAGGGGGGGAACACTGAAGCTTTCTTT.